The text below deals with one T cell receptor beta chain. Its recognized antigen is unknown. One base away there is no much larger clone; base qualities are not given. From a lookup of the germline V gene, CDR1 and CDR2 are WSHSY and SAAADI. The CDR3 runs 13 residues from the cysteine to the phenylalanine. CDR3 DNA is the only sequence kept; it has 39 bases, read in frame from the first base. Between the V and J ends, shortened by 4 bases and 4 bases respectively, the junction contains 10 bases. This sample is part of a study of response to subunit inactivated influenza vaccine (dated by TCRdb to 2017 to 2018). With respect to the entire study: Deep quantitative T cell receptor repertoire profiling was used in the study to track responses to a trivalent subunit inactivated influenza vaccine.

Broader findings and caveats from the paper: The authors suggested that each seasonal influenza vaccination may recruit only a limited number of new T cells.

Libraries were made using RT-PCR. TCRdb lists the instrument as Illumina HiSeq 2500. TCRdb reprocessed the public reads (quality trimming at Q25 with fastp, clone calling with MiXCR) and kept in-frame beta chains. Every CDR3 protein is listed once, alongside the most common genes and DNA of its rows. The sample has 170,000 or so distinct CDR3 sequences on record, around 10% of them singletons. About a third of the sample comes from the top ten. The sequence is built from TRBV10-2 and TRBJ1-1; a confident D gene designation cannot be given. This sequence was found in a man aged 50 to 75 who received an inactivated influenza vaccine. Donor details come from another sample of the same person, matched by shared clones. Sequencing used CD8+ T cells sorted from PBMCs, obtained 23 months after vaccination. The CDR3 here reads CASSVGKITEAFF. The bases are TGCGCCAGCAGTGTAGGGAAGATCACTGAAGCTTTCTTT.